These 28 T cell receptor beta chains were all obtained from the same sample, sequenced in a study of blood T cell repertoires in COVID-19. Profiled with immunoSEQ multiplex PCR; TCRdb holds only in-frame clones, not every one. The sample has 70,000 to 100,000 clones, 80% to 90% seen once. The sequenced material came from peripheral blood. The source of these receptors is a woman older than 75 with acute or convalescent COVID-19.

V and J are TRBV25-1 and TRBJ1-1; 7 bases match TRBD1. Germline-derived CDR1 and CDR2 are MGHDK and SYGVNS. The ends lost 6 bases at V and 0 bases at J; junction bases unmatched: 1. This CDR3 contains 13 residues. The DNA for the CDR3 is TGTGCCAGCAGCGACAGGGTGAACACTGAAGCTTTCTTT. Encoded protein: CASSDRVNTEAFF.

The chain combines TRBV19 with TRBJ1-1; 9 nucleotides agree with TRBD1. This CDR3 spans 17 amino acids. Trimming cost V 1 base and J 1 base; bases outside gene matches: 7. Germline-derived CDR1 and CDR2 are LNHDA and SQIVND (reference sequence). DNA for the CDR3: TGTGCCAGTAGTATAGTAGGACAGGGGATAGGGAACACTGAAGCTTTCTTT. Translated, it gives CASSIVGQGIGNTEAFF.

The chain employs TRBV5-1 and TRBJ2-5; 8 bases line up with TRBD1. This CDR3 is built from 16 residues. Germline CDR1 SGHRS, CDR2 YFSETQ. Trimming took 0 bases from V and 5 from J; bases not matched to a gene: 9. DNA for the CDR3: TGCGCCAGCAGCTTGGACGGACAGGGATCAGGGGAGACCCAGTACTTC. Residues: CASSLDGQGSGETQYF.

The chain employs TRBV12-3 or TRBV12-4 and TRBJ1-5; D possibly corresponds to TRBD1 (5 bases). V was shortened by 8 bases and J by 6 bases, with 11 bases between the two germline ends. The length of the CDR3 is 12 residues. In nucleotides, the CDR3 is TGTGCCAGCCTCCTTCAGGGTCAGCCCCAGCATTTT. It codes for CASLLQGQPQHF.

This rearrangement joins TRBV15 to TRBJ1-1; D unclear. The V gene lost 0 bases and the J gene lost 0 bases, with 11 bases spanning the gap. The CDR3 runs to 16 residues. Per the germline V gene, CDR1 is LNHNV and CDR2 is YYDKDF (reference sequence). The DNA of the CDR3 is TGTGCCACCAGCAGAGATTGGAGGGTAATGAACACTGAAGCTTTCTTT. This encodes CATSRDWRVMNTEAFF.

This clone occurred a few times. V and J are TRBV9 and TRBJ2-3, with 7 bases that match TRBD1. Germline-derived CDR1 and CDR2 are SGDLS and YYNGEE. The V segment lost 0 bases and the J segment 0 bases; nucleotides outside the gene matches: 4. The CDR3 is 16 amino acids. CDR3 residues: CASSVGGTVSTDTQYF. The CDR3 region has the DNA TGTGCCAGCAGCGTAGGGGGGACAGTTAGCACAGATACGCAGTATTTT.

This chain joins TRBV12-5 and TRBJ2-5, with TRBD2 matching 8 bases. The CDR3 contains 16 residues. Germline values: CDR1 LGHNT, CDR2 FRNRAP. J lost 10 bases, V lost 4 bases, and 17 bases had no gene match. The CDR3 reads CASGSGIAGPSLGQYF. The CDR3 DNA reads as TGTGCTAGTGGTTCAGGTATAGCGGGGCCCTCTTTGGGCCAGTACTTC.

The chain couples TRBV5-4 to TRBJ2-4, with 11 bases identical to TRBD1. CDR1 and CDR2 from the germline V gene are SGHNT and YYREEE (reference sequence). J gave up 1 base and V 4 bases, and 1 base lay outside the gene matches. This CDR3 spans 15 amino acids. The CDR3 sequence is CASSRDRGAKNIQYF. CDR3 nucleotides: TGTGCCAGCAGCCGGGACAGGGGGGCCAAAAACATTCAGTACTTC.

This clone was observed once. The rearrangement joins TRBV6-1 to TRBJ1-2, with D perhaps matching TRBD1 (5 bases). Germline lookup yields CDR1 MNHNS and CDR2 SASEGT. The V gene lost 2 bases and the J gene lost 7 bases, with 11 bases spanning the gap. The CDR3 totals 13 residues. CDR3 region: CASSETGWGGYTF. The CDR3 DNA reads as TGTGCCAGCAGTGAAACAGGTTGGGGTGGCTACACCTTC.

The V and J genes are TRBV19 and TRBJ2-6; tentatively, D is TRBD1 (6 bases). This CDR3 region has 16 residues. The V and J ends lost 7 bases and 0 bases respectively, with 13 bases between them. In germline, CDR1 is LNHDA, CDR2 SQIVND (reference sequence). The CDR3: CASNNGQFSGANVLTF. In DNA, the CDR3 is TGTGCCAGTAATAACGGACAGTTCTCTGGGGCCAACGTCCTGACTTTC.

The chain recombines TRBV7-3 with TRBJ2-2; 8 nucleotides match TRBD1. This CDR3 spans 15 amino acids. Looked up from germline, CDR1 is SGHTA and CDR2 is FQGTGA. J lost 6 bases, V lost 5 bases, and 8 bases had no gene match. This chain's CDR3 is CASSHDRGQAGELFF. CDR3 DNA: TGTGCCAGCAGCCACGACAGGGGCCAAGCCGGGGAGCTGTTTTTT.

V usage is TRBV14 and J usage is TRBJ1-2; TRBD1 aligns across 7 bases. V shed 3 bases, J shed 2 bases, and the junction held 6 bases outside the gene matches. CDR1 SGHDN and CDR2 FVKESK come from the germline V gene. This CDR3 has 15 amino acids. The CDR3 protein is CASSHRGGLNYGYTF. The CDR3 DNA reads TGTGCCAGCAGCCATAGAGGGGGCTTAAACTATGGCTACACCTTC.

The V call is TRBV11-2, the J call TRBJ2-5; maybe TRBD2 (5 bases). The CDR3 extends over 14 amino acids. V lost 0 bases and J 6 bases, leaving 11 bases between the germline ends. Looked up from germline, CDR1 is SGHAT and CDR2 is FQNNGV. The CDR3 spells CASSLELRVQTQYF. CDR3 coding DNA: TGTGCCAGCAGCTTAGAGTTGAGGGTGCAGACCCAGTACTTC.

This clone was picked up one time. This chain links TRBV3-1 (or the pseudogene TRBV3-2) with TRBJ1-2; D unclear. The CDR3 consists of 12 residues. The germline V gene encodes CDR1 LGHDT and CDR2 YNNKEL (reference sequence). V was pared by 3 bases and J by 6 bases, with 8 bases between. As DNA, the CDR3 is TGTGCCAGCAGCCATGGGAGTGATGGCTACACCTTC. Protein: CASSHGSDGYTF.

This rearrangement joins TRBV29-1 to TRBJ2-1, with 11 bases lining up with TRBD2. CDR3 length equals 15 residues. CDR1 and CDR2 (germline): SQVTM, ANQGSEA. J lost 7 bases, V lost 6 bases, and 11 bases had no gene match. The CDR3: CSVRFLAGGGNEQFF. CDR3 coding DNA: TGCAGCGTCCGCTTCCTAGCGGGGGGTGGAAATGAGCAGTTCTTC.

This chain links TRBV5-1 with TRBJ2-1; D might be TRBD2 (5 bases). From germline, CDR1 is SGHRS and CDR2 YFSETQ. The germline V and J ends were trimmed by 0 bases and 8 bases, with 18 bases remaining between them. This CDR3 has 16 residues. The CDR3 coding sequence is TGCGCCAGCAGCTTGGCACTAGGACTCCTTGGCGATGAGCAGTTCTTC. Amino acid sequence: CASSLALGLLGDEQFF.

The rearrangement links TRBV10-3 to TRBJ1-2; D call uncertain. In germline, CDR1 is ENHRY, CDR2 SYGVKD. V lost 3 bases and J lost 6, with 11 bases in between. The CDR3 contains 13 residues. Here the CDR3 DNA reads TGTGCCATCAGTGAAGGTGGGAGGGATGGCTACACCTTC. Translating gives CAISEGGRDGYTF.

The chain employs TRBV12-5 and TRBJ2-4; 11 nucleotides line up with TRBD2. V shed 4 bases and J 3 bases; nucleotides not matched to a gene: 14. CDR3 size: 19 residues. Germline V lookup: CDR1 LGHNT, CDR2 FRNRAP. The CDR3 coding sequence is TGTGCTAGTGGTTCGCCGGGACTAGCGGTAAATCAGGACAAAAACATTCAGTACTTC. This sequence encodes CASGSPGLAVNQDKNIQYF.

The chain uses TRBV19 and TRBJ2-2, with TRBD1 matching 10 bases. The CDR3 has 16 residues. V shed 9 bases and J 5 bases; nucleotides not matched to a gene: 12. CDR1 is LNHDA, CDR2 SQIVND, per germline (reference sequence). The CDR3 coding sequence is TGTGCCAGCCGGGCCGGGACAGGGGTTTCAACCGGGGAGCTGTTTTTT. Translation: CASRAGTGVSTGELFF.

V usage is TRBV12-5 and J usage is TRBJ2-3; D uncertain. There are 17 residues in the CDR3. Trimming stripped 4 bases from V and 3 bases from J, with 20 bases between. Germline CDR1 reads LGHNT; CDR2 reads FRNRAP. DNA of the CDR3: TGTGCTAGTGGTTCCCCCACGGTCGGGTTTAATACAGATACGCAGTATTTT. Amino acids: CASGSPTVGFNTDTQYF.

The V and J genes are TRBV6-1 and TRBJ1-3; tentative D call: TRBD1 (5 bases). V was clipped by 0 bases and J by 1 base, with 13 bases between them. Germline V gives CDR1 MNHNS, CDR2 SASEGT. CDR3 length equals 17 residues. CDR3 DNA sequence: TGTGCCAGCAGTGAAGCTTTAACAGGATATTCTGGAAACACCATATATTTT. It codes for CASSEALTGYSGNTIYF.

The V and J genes are TRBV2 and TRBJ1-1; 7 bases are a match to TRBD1. The CDR3 sequence is 13 residues long. V shed 5 bases and J 1 base; nucleotides not matched to a gene: 1. Germline V gives CDR1 SNHLY, CDR2 FYNNEI. CDR3 sequence: CASSRQGNTEAFF. CDR3 nucleotide sequence: TGTGCCAGCAGTCGACAGGGGAACACTGAAGCTTTCTTT.

The chain combines TRBV6-6 with TRBJ1-3; 10 nucleotides agree with TRBD1. The V gene's germline CDR1 is MNHNY and CDR2 SVGAGI (reference sequence). Trimming took 3 bases from V and 8 from J; bases not matched to a gene: 7. CDR3 length: 15 amino acids. Here the CDR3 DNA reads TGTGCCAGCAGTTATGACAGGGGGCGCCTCCACACCATATATTTT. Translating it yields CASSYDRGRLHTIYF.

This chain uses TRBV11-1 with TRBJ1-1; D may be TRBD1 (6 bases). Germline values: CDR1 SGHAT, CDR2 FQDESV (reference sequence). The CDR3 is 15 amino acids. V was clipped by 1 base and J by 5 bases, with 14 bases between them. CDR3 bases: TGTGCCAGCAGCTTAGGTGGGGGCGAGGGTACTGAAGCTTTCTTT. It translates to CASSLGGGEGTEAFF.

The V gene is TRBV4-2, the J gene TRBJ2-7; D call uncertain. Germline V gives CDR1 LGHNA, CDR2 YNFKEQ. The ends were cut back, 0 bases at V and 2 bases at J, with 8 bases in the middle. The CDR3 consists of 14 residues. Here the CDR3 DNA reads TGTGCCAGCAGCCAAGAAGCAGGCCCCTACGAGCAGTACTTC. Translated, it gives CASSQEAGPYEQYF.

The V call is TRBV19, the J call TRBJ1-2; 8 bases are shared with TRBD1. CDR3 length: 17 residues. The V gene's germline CDR1 is LNHDA and CDR2 SQIVND (reference sequence). The V and J ends lost 3 bases and 4 bases, in that order; junction bases with no gene match: 13. The chain's CDR3 is CASSIRELFGQGYGYTF. The CDR3 DNA sequence: TGTGCCAGTAGTATCCGGGAATTGTTCGGACAGGGCTATGGCTACACCTTC.

Only one count was recorded for this clone. The CDR3 here is CASSLGGGVRYGYTF. The CDR3 DNA sequence: TGTGCCAGCAGTTTGGGTGGGGGCGTTCGCTATGGCTACACCTTC. The rearrangement joins TRBV28 to TRBJ1-2, with D possibly TRBD1 on 6 matching bases. Germline-derived CDR1 and CDR2 are MDHEN and SYDVKM. V dropped 3 bases and J dropped 4 bases, with 15 bases sitting between them. CDR3 length: 15 amino acids.

The chain is built from TRBV6-2 or TRBV6-3 and TRBJ1-1; TRBD1 matches at 7 bases. V lost 2 bases and J lost 4; bases outside the gene matches: 7. The CDR3 loop spans 15 amino acids. Germline V lookup: CDR1 MNHEY, CDR2 SVGEGT. The CDR3 DNA follows: TGTGCCAGCAGTTACCCGACAGGGTCCGGCACTGAAGCTTTCTTT. Translated: CASSYPTGSGTEAFF.